The sequence of this T cell receptor beta chain was determined in a study of beta chain features in type 1 diabetes (dated 2018 in TCRdb). With regard to the full study: No differences in mean age, gender distribution, total cell number or subset yield were found between patients and healthy donors. Regulatory and stem cell-like memory subsets were obtained from only 8 patients and roughly eight healthy donors, while naive and central memory subsets were obtained from all 30 or so donors. In the study, recently diagnosed type 1 diabetes patients and matched healthy donors were compared on the TCRB repertoires of their sorted circulating CD4+ T cell subsets. A total of 107,917,701 sorted cells were examined across all samples, and the number of cells per subset was strongly correlated with RNA yield. Broader findings and caveats from the paper: Naive, central memory and regulatory TCRB repertoires appeared more similar among patients than among healthy donors. Because the HLA sub-analyses included only small numbers of individuals, any influence of HLA type on TCRB rearrangement was left unresolved. Because cDNA was sequenced instead of genomic DNA, highly expressing activated cells could be over-represented, though the groups showed no difference in activation or CD3 levels. PCR might favor shorter templates, but patient and control samples were amplified and corrected together, so any skew would affect both groups equally. Patients with type 1 diabetes made fewer insertions and deleted more nucleotides at VDJ recombination sites, implying thymic rearrangement abnormalities. A moderate but significant shortening of TCRB CDR3 length was observed in type 1 diabetes patients in all four CD4+ subsets.

The entire amount of isolated RNA was reverse transcribed using the High Capacity cDNA Reverse Transcription Kit, so the sequenced TCRB transcripts were expressed ones. Deep immunoSEQ sequencing was applied to naive, central memory and regulatory T cell samples, giving an average of around 3.4 million total reads per sample. Sorted cells were lysed in RLT buffer, and RNA was extracted using DNase-treated RNeasy Micro or Mini kits according to cell number. Each cell subset was processed separately to prevent cross-contamination, with patient and healthy donor samples processed together. TCRB sequences were amplified from cDNA with the immunoSEQ multiplex PCR, producing 87-bp fragments spanning the CDR3 region. Amplicons were sequenced on the Illumina HiSeq platform. Concerning the study's data processing: PCR bias was computationally corrected using synthetic template baselines, reads within Hamming distance 2 were collapsed, and singletons that could not be merged were discarded. Reads were aligned against IMGT so that V, D and J genes, CDR3 length and insertions or deletions at six rearrangement sites could be assigned. Within each subset, clonotype counts were normalized to sorted cell number, and only after that were true diversity and Gini coefficients computed with the tcR R package. The overlap coefficient, calculated on TCRB nucleotide sequences, was used to quantify repertoire sharing. In TCRdb, the immuneACCESS table is reduced to in-frame sequences with V and J assigned. These tables do not hold every clone; where another copy was compared, an unresolved V gene accounts for under half, and the others remain unexplained. The V and J calls and clone size come from that table; D and trimming were worked out from the DNA. Present in this sample are about 140,000 clones, over 8% of which were seen just once. The ten largest make up approximately 0.69% of the sample.

Note on this clone: Its antigen is still unknown. No much larger clone exists at a distance of one base, and base qualities are not known.

From each donor, a single peripheral blood sample of 100 to 150 mL on average was drawn into heparinised tubes. A BD FACSAria II was used to sort naive, central memory, regulatory and stem cell-like memory CD4+ T cells with a panel that included CD45RO, CCR7, CD25, CD127, CD95 and CD27. Every sorted population had a purity above 95%. Right away, PBMCs were isolated by Lymphoprep density gradient centrifugation and were stained directly, with no culture step. So that batch effects would be minimized, each experiment stained and sorted samples in pairs, pairing one healthy donor with one patient. The sequenced sample was central memory CD4+ T cells from blood. This receptor was obtained from a woman in her thirties or forties in good health.

The nucleotide sequence reads as follows: TGTGCCTGCCCCCGGACGGGAGCGGAGGGGGAGACCCAGTACTTC. Protein translation: CACPRTGAEGETQYF. In this chain, TRBV30 is recombined with TRBJ2-5, and perhaps TRBD2 as D gene, on 6 matching bases. The CDR3 has 15 amino acids, counting the end cysteine and phenylalanine. The CDR3 DNA has 45 bases and is translated from base 1. Via the germline V gene (reference sequence), CDR1 is GTSNPN and CDR2 SVGIG. V lost 6 bases and J lost 5 bases; the stretch between them is 22 bases long.